One sample yielded the 7 T cell receptor beta chains listed below, sequenced in a study of CD8+ T cells in alopecia areata. cDNA prepared by RNA extraction and subsequent reverse transcription served as the template for sequencing. Profiled with immunoSEQ multiplex PCR; TCRdb holds only in-frame clones, not every one. The table has about 150,000 clones, 45% to 60% seen once. The sequencing sample was made of CD4+ T cells sorted from blood. The source of these receptors is a human donor with alopecia areata.

This sequence joins TRBV30 and TRBJ1-2; a weak D match, TRBD1 (5 bases). Germline assignment: CDR1 GTSNPN and CDR2 SVGIG (reference sequence). Trimming removed 0 bases at V and 7 bases at J, with 15 bases between. This CDR3 comprises 14 residues. The CDR3 loop is CAWSVRDDGVGYTF. The CDR3 DNA reads TGTGCCTGGAGTGTACGGGACGATGGCGTTGGCTACACCTTC.

This rearrangement joins TRBV7-9 to TRBJ1-4; possible D gene TRBD1, 5 bases. The germline V and J ends were trimmed by 5 bases and 8 bases, with 18 bases remaining between them. CDR1 and CDR2 (germline): SEHNR, FQNEAQ (reference sequence). The CDR3 is 15 residues long. CDR3 in DNA: TGTGCCAGCAGCGAGGGGTTGGCAGGGACGGAAAAACTGTTTTTT. Its translation: CASSEGLAGTEKLFF.

This clone was seen more than once but under ten times. This chain uses TRBV13 with TRBJ2-7, with TRBD1 identical over 9 bases. The CDR3 is 14 residues long. V lost 3 bases, J lost 6 bases, and 6 bases stayed unmatched. The germline V gene has CDR1 PRHDT and CDR2 FYEKMQ (reference sequence). This chain's CDR3 is CASSLGQGYREQYF. The CDR3 nucleotides are TGTGCCAGCAGCTTGGGACAGGGTTATCGCGAGCAGTACTTC.

The rearrangement links TRBV4-1 to TRBJ2-1, with a possible D match to TRBD2 (5 bases). Trimming removed 3 bases from V and 9 bases from J, with 12 bases in between. CDR1 and CDR2 from the germline V gene are MGHRA and YSYEKL. This CDR3 has 13 residues. The CDR3 spells CASSQSSGIEQFF. CDR3 coding DNA: TGCGCCAGCAGCCAGTCGAGCGGCATTGAGCAGTTCTTC.

V gene TRBV27 combines with J gene TRBJ2-1, with 10 bases fitting TRBD2. Germline V gene sequence: CDR1 MNHEY, CDR2 SMNVEV (reference sequence). This CDR3 is built from 18 residues. V lost 5 bases and J lost 3; bases outside the gene matches: 13. CDR3 bases: TGTGCCAGCAGTCCTCGACTAGCGGGTGTCGACAACTACAATGAGCAGTTCTTC. Translation: CASSPRLAGVDNYNEQFF.

J is TRBJ2-7 and V is TRBV29-1, with D possibly being TRBD1 (5 bases). The CDR3 sequence is 13 residues long. CDR1 SQVTM and CDR2 ANQGSEA come from the germline V gene. V lost 8 bases, J lost 1 base, and 15 bases lay in between. CDR3 bases: TGCAGCACTCAGGCGCAGGGTTCCTACGAGCAGTACTTC. Protein product: CSTQAQGSYEQYF.

In its sample, this clone was seen a few times. The genes are TRBV29-1 and TRBJ1-4, with D perhaps TRBD1 (5 bases). CDR1 is SQVTM, CDR2 ANQGSEA, per germline. CDR3 length equals 15 residues. The V end lost 4 bases, the J end lost 10 bases, and 22 bases lay between the germline ends. CDR3 sequence: CSVASSRSPGGKLFF. The CDR3 DNA is TGCAGCGTTGCATCTAGTCGCAGTCCTGGGGGAAAACTGTTTTTT.